The 8 T cell receptor beta chains below all came from one sample that was sequenced in a study of blood T cell repertoires in COVID-19. Repertoires were generated with immunoSEQ multiplex PCR, while TCRdb's copy carries only in-frame clones and drops some. The table includes fewer than 200,000 clones, around 80% detected once. Sequencing used PBMCs or T cells enriched from blood (not recorded which). Receptor source: a man aged 50 to 59 who had recovered from COVID-19.

The rearrangement joins TRBV7-2 to TRBJ1-5; 7 bases map to TRBD1. This CDR3 has 15 amino acids. V lost 5 bases to trimming and J lost 0 bases; unmatched junction nucleotides: 4. Germline assignment: CDR1 SGHTA and CDR2 FQGNSA. This CDR3 is CASSRDSNSNQPQHF. The CDR3, as DNA: TGTGCCAGCAGCAGGGACAGTAATAGCAATCAGCCCCAGCATTTT.

The rearrangement links TRBV27 to TRBJ1-6; D unresolved. Germline V gives CDR1 MNHEY, CDR2 SMNVEV (reference sequence). V shed 5 bases and J shed 5 bases, with 10 bases lying between them. The CDR3 is made up of 14 amino acids. The chain's CDR3 is CASSPRDNNSPLHF. The CDR3 DNA sequence: TGTGCCAGCAGTCCCCGCGACAATAATTCACCCCTCCACTTT.

The rearrangement joins TRBV21-1 to TRBJ2-4; the table names TRBD2, a call not compared with the DNA. TRBV21-1 has pseudogene status. There are 19 residues in the CDR3. The CDR3 reads CASISGGDWMYLGKNIQYF. The CDR3 DNA is TGTGCCAGCATTTCTGGGGGGGATTGGATGTATTTAGGCAAAAACATTCAGTACTTC.

Comments on this clone: Other DNA sequences in this specimen translate into the identical CDR3. This rearrangement joins TRBV5-1 to TRBJ2-1; 8 nucleotides match TRBD2. CDR3 size: 14 residues. Germline lookup yields CDR1 SGHRS and CDR2 YFSETQ. The junction had 2 bases not matched to a gene; V was cut back by 0 bases and J by 6 bases. DNA of the CDR3: TGCGCCAGCAGCTTGGCCCGGGGGGGCAATGAGCAGTTCTTC. It is translated as CASSLARGGNEQFF.

The chain links TRBV7-9 to TRBJ1-1, with D tentatively TRBD1 (6 bases). The V end lost 6 bases, the J end lost 0 bases, and 17 bases lay between the germline ends. The CDR3 is made up of 16 amino acids. Germline V gene lookup returns CDR1 SEHNR and CDR2 FQNEAQ (reference sequence). CDR3 in amino acids: CASRDGQSLLNTEAFF. The CDR3 DNA follows: TGTGCCAGCAGAGACGGACAGAGTTTATTGAACACTGAAGCTTTCTTT. Supplemented by reference TRBV7-9 and TRBJ1-1, the full variable domain reads DTGVSQNPRHKITKRGQNVTFRCDPISEHNRLYWYRQTLGQGPEFLTYFQNEAQLEKSRLLSDRFSAERPKGSFSTLEIQRTEQGDSAMYLCASRDGQSLLNTEAFFGQGTRLTVV.

The chain recombines TRBV6-2 or TRBV6-3 with TRBJ2-1; 11 bases fit TRBD2. This CDR3 is 20 amino acids long. CDR1 is MNHEY, CDR2 SVGEGT, per germline. Germline trimming cut 2 bases from V and 5 bases from J; bases unmatched to any gene: 17. CDR3 protein: CASSYVHQTSGGPRDNEQFF. The CDR3 DNA is TGTGCCAGCAGTTACGTCCATCAAACTAGCGGGGGTCCGAGGGACAATGAGCAGTTCTTC.

This clone was picked up a small number of times. The CDR3 here is CASSSGTGGLEQYF. CDR3 bases: TGTGCCAGCAGCTCCGGGACAGGGGGCCTCGAGCAGTACTTC. The chain recombines TRBV6-5 with TRBJ2-7, with TRBD1 identical over 12 bases. The junction had 6 bases not matched to a gene; V was cut back by 6 bases and J by 6 bases. This CDR3 has 14 amino acids. The germline V gene encodes CDR1 MNHEY and CDR2 SVGAGI.

The chain employs TRBV5-1 and TRBJ2-1, with D possibly being TRBD1 (5 bases). Germline CDR1 SGHRS, CDR2 YFSETQ. Trimming took off 0 bases at V and 3 bases at J, with 13 bases between the two ends. The CDR3 consists of 16 residues. The CDR3 sequence: CASSLVGQGFYNEQFF. DNA of the CDR3: TGCGCCAGCAGCTTGGTAGGCCAGGGTTTCTACAATGAGCAGTTCTTC. Together with reference TRBV5-1 and TRBJ2-1, the CDR3 gives the full variable domain: KAGVTQTPRYLIKTRGQQVTLSCSPISGHRSVSWYQQTPGQGLQFLFEYFSETQRNKGNFPGRFSGRQFSNSRSEMNVSTLELGDSALYLCASSLVGQGFYNEQFFGPGTRLTVL.